One sample yielded the 19 T cell receptor beta chains listed below, sequenced in a study of T cell repertoires in cytomegalovirus infection. One entry per CDR3 protein results from TCRdb running MiXCR on the reads. The sample holds about 150,000 distinct CDR3 sequences, 17% seen once. Sequencing used CD8+ T cells from PBMCs. The receptors here all came from a human donor in good health (CMV status not recorded). Some clones in this sample may be carry-over from other donors' samples.

This clonotype was found a few times. The chain's CDR3 is CATSRDRALNTEAFF. The DNA for the CDR3 is TGTGCCACCAGCAGGGACAGGGCATTGAACACTGAAGCTTTCTTT. The rearrangement joins TRBV15 to TRBJ1-1; 8 positions agree with TRBD1. Germline V gene sequence: CDR1 LNHNV, CDR2 YYDKDF (reference sequence). This CDR3 has 15 residues. Unmatched junction bases numbered 3, after V lost 3 bases and J lost 0 bases.

This chain connects TRBV20-1 to TRBJ2-5; D unclear. The CDR3 is 18 amino acids. Trimming removed 0 bases at V and 1 base at J, with 21 bases between. Germline CDR1 and CDR2: DFQATT and SNEGSKA (reference sequence). The CDR3 bases are TGCAGTGCTAGAGATCGGATTATAAGTCCCGGGTTCCAAGAGACCCAGTACTTC. It translates to CSARDRIISPGFQETQYF.

The chain links TRBV20-1 to TRBJ2-1; D may be TRBD1 or TRBD2 (5 bases each). CDR1 is DFQATT and CDR2 is SNEGSKA in the germline V gene (reference sequence). V was clipped by 0 bases and J by 10 bases, with 7 bases between them. The CDR3 has 11 residues. The CDR3 region has the DNA TGCAGTGCTAGAGAGGGGGTCGAGCAGTTCTTC. It codes for CSAREGVEQFF.

The chain recombines TRBV7-2 with TRBJ2-7, with 9 bases fitting TRBD1. CDR3 length: 17 residues. From germline, CDR1 is SGHTA and CDR2 FQGNSA. The trim removed 4 bases at V and 2 bases at J, leaving 12 bases unmatched. The CDR3 spells CASSYSWDRVTTYEQYF. CDR3 DNA: TGTGCCAGCAGCTATTCATGGGACAGGGTGACGACCTACGAGCAGTACTTC.

This clonotype was detected a few times. V and J are TRBV29-1 and TRBJ2-7; 8 nucleotides match TRBD1. CDR3 length equals 14 residues. CDR1 is SQVTM and CDR2 is ANQGSEA in the germline V gene. V trimming: 5 bases; J trimming: 0 bases; junction bases outside the gene matches: 6. The CDR3 region has the DNA TGCAGCGTTTCCGGACAGGGCAACTCCTACGAGCAGTACTTC. Its translation is CSVSGQGNSYEQYF.

This clonotype was picked up a small number of times. The genes are TRBV12-3 or TRBV12-4 and TRBJ2-1; D is perhaps TRBD1 (6 bases). This CDR3 contains 12 residues. CDR3 protein: CAGGRGYNEQFF. For the CDR3, the DNA is TGTGCAGGGGGAAGGGGCTACAATGAGCAGTTCTTC.

This clonotype was seen more than once but under ten times. The chain combines TRBV7-6 with TRBJ2-1; D possibly matches TRBD1 or TRBD2 (7 bases each). Trimming stripped 5 bases from V and 5 bases from J, with 22 bases between. The CDR3 sequence is 17 residues long. Germline CDR1 and CDR2: SGHVS and FNYEAQ. The CDR3 nucleotides read TGTGCCAGCAGCCGGACAGGAGGTCTAGCGGCTAACAATGAGCAGTTCTTC. Translated: CASSRTGGLAANNEQFF.

A few counts support this clonotype. The chain joins TRBV6-6 to TRBJ1-5; D is unclear. The CDR3 runs 14 residues. V dropped 0 bases and J dropped 5 bases, with 8 bases sitting between them. Germline-derived CDR1 and CDR2 are MNHNY and SVGAGI (reference sequence). This CDR3 reads CASSYSKWHQPQHF. The CDR3 nucleotides are TGTGCCAGCAGTTACTCGAAGTGGCATCAGCCCCAGCATTTT.

CDR3 DNA sequence: TGTGCCAGCAGCTGGACTAGCGGGAGGGAAAACGAGCAGTACTTC. This encodes CASSWTSGRENEQYF. The chain combines TRBV7-2 with TRBJ2-7; 15 nucleotides line up with TRBD2. CDR1 and CDR2 from the germline V gene are SGHTA and FQGNSA. CDR3 length equals 15 residues. Losses at the gene ends were 4 bases for V and 5 bases for J; bases not matched to a gene: 3.

Only a few counts were recorded for this clonotype. The rearrangement links TRBV7-3 to TRBJ2-1; 11 positions match TRBD2. The CDR3 has 15 amino acids. J was trimmed by 7 bases and V by 1 base; bases with no gene match: 3. CDR1 is SGHTA, CDR2 FQGTGA, per germline. CDR3 loop: CASSLRASGRNEQFF. DNA for the CDR3: TGTGCCAGCAGCTTAAGGGCTAGCGGGAGGAATGAGCAGTTCTTC.

This clonotype was seen only a few times. The chain recombines TRBV4-1 with TRBJ1-4, with D tentatively TRBD1 (5 bases). Deletions cut 4 bases from V and 7 bases from J, with 22 bases between. Germline lookup yields CDR1 MGHRA and CDR2 YSYEKL. The CDR3 has 17 residues. DNA of the CDR3: TGCGCCAGCAGCCCCCTCGGGGCAGGGCAGCAATTTGAAAAACTGTTTTTT. Translating gives CASSPLGAGQQFEKLFF.

V usage is TRBV12-3 or TRBV12-4 and J usage is TRBJ1-5; TRBD1 aligns across 11 bases. The CDR3 is 17 residues long. The V gene end was trimmed by 6 bases and the J gene end by 5 bases; junction bases not matched to a gene: 12. The CDR3 nucleotides are TGTGCCAGCAGCGGGACAGGGGGTCCGAGAGGTGATCAGCCCCAGCATTTT. Its translation: CASSGTGGPRGDQPQHF.

This clonotype was seen a few times. V usage is TRBV7-2 and J usage is TRBJ2-6, with D unclear. V was shortened by 4 bases and J by 4 bases, with 5 bases between the two germline ends. This CDR3 spans 13 amino acids. Per germline, CDR1 SGHTA and CDR2 FQGNSA. In DNA, the CDR3 is TGTGCCAGCAGCTCTCCCGGGGCCAACGTCCTGACTTTC. Protein product: CASSSPGANVLTF. Complete variable domain (other parts from reference TRBV7-2 and TRBJ2-6): GAGVSQSPSNKVTEKGKDVELRCDPISGHTALYWYRQSLGQGLEFLIYFQGNSAPDKSGLPSDRFSAERTGGSVSTLTIQRTQQEDSAVYLCASSSPGANVLTFGAGSRLTVL.

In this sample, this clonotype turned up a few times. The chain recombines TRBV7-8 with TRBJ2-1; D gene unclear. The CDR3 totals 15 residues. CDR1 is SGHVS and CDR2 is FQNEAQ in the germline V gene. With 2 bases removed from V and 0 bases from J, the gap between germline ends came to 8 bases. The CDR3 is CASSLWGSSYNEQFF. In DNA form, the CDR3 reads TGTGCCAGCAGCTTATGGGGTAGCTCCTACAATGAGCAGTTCTTC. Together with reference TRBV7-8 and TRBJ2-1, the CDR3 gives the full variable domain: GAGVSQSPRYKVAKRGQDVALRCDPISGHVSLFWYQQALGQGPEFLTYFQNEAQLDKSGLPSDRFFAERPEGSVSTLKIQRTQQEDSAVYLCASSLWGSSYNEQFFGPGTRLTVL.

The gene calls are TRBV11-2 and TRBJ2-7, with 8 bases fitting TRBD2. Germline V gene data show CDR1 as SGHAT and CDR2 as FQNNGV. The CDR3 contains 13 residues. After removal of 5 bases from V and 3 bases from J, the junction contained 3 bases not matched to a gene. This chain's CDR3 is CASSPGGNYEQYF. The CDR3 DNA reads TGTGCCAGCAGCCCGGGGGGGAACTACGAGCAGTACTTC.

This clonotype has only a few counts. The chain is built from TRBV7-9 and TRBJ2-7; D is perhaps TRBD2 (5 bases). Germline CDR1 reads SEHNR; CDR2 reads FQNEAQ (reference sequence). The germline V and J ends were trimmed by 7 bases and 7 bases, with 17 bases remaining between them. The CDR3 extends over 13 amino acids. This CDR3 reads CASTIGLQREQYF. The CDR3 DNA sequence: TGTGCCAGCACCATAGGACTGCAGCGGGAGCAGTACTTC.

This clonotype was observed a handful of times. The chain is built from TRBV29-1 and TRBJ1-1, with D unclear. This CDR3 has 12 residues. Germline V gives CDR1 SQVTM, CDR2 ANQGSEA. V was shortened by 2 bases and J by 8 bases, with 12 bases between the two germline ends. CDR3 sequence reads: CSVEFPVREAFF. The CDR3 DNA reads TGCAGCGTTGAATTCCCTGTCAGGGAAGCTTTCTTT.

By frequency in the sample, this clonotype is medium-sized. The chain is built from TRBV13 and TRBJ2-3, with D tentatively TRBD1 (5 bases). Germline V gene lookup returns CDR1 PRHDT and CDR2 FYEKMQ (reference sequence). V was trimmed by 3 bases and J by 1 base, leaving 14 bases between them. The CDR3 totals 16 residues. Here the CDR3 DNA reads TGTGCCAGCAGCTTTGTGGGGCCTGATCGCACAGATACGCAGTATTTT. Amino acids: CASSFVGPDRTDTQYF.

V is TRBV4-3 and J is TRBJ2-7; D gene unclear. V lost 0 bases and J lost 2, with 5 bases in between. The CDR3 has 13 residues. CDR1 and CDR2 (germline): LGHNA, YSLEER. The CDR3 DNA reads TGCGCCAGCAGCCAAGAGACCGCCTACGAGCAGTACTTC. It translates to CASSQETAYEQYF.